The 26 T cell receptor beta chains below were found in one sample sequenced in a study of blood T cells in healthy people across ages. Combining a sample-barcoded 5' primer with a J-beta primer mix, a second PCR ran for roughly 6 to 11 cycles. Using its own MiXCR run on the 5' RACE reads, TCRdb lists one record per CDR3 protein. The sample contains about 970,000 distinct CDR3 sequences, around 54% of which appear only once. Sequencing was performed on blood. The receptor source for this set is a woman in her sixties in good health.

The V and J genes are TRBV6-6 and TRBJ2-3; D is possibly TRBD1 (6 bases). The germline V gene has CDR1 MNHNY and CDR2 SVGAGI (reference sequence). The CDR3 sequence is 14 residues long. Trimming shortened V by 5 bases and J by 4 bases, and 13 bases separated the two germline ends. CDR3 residues: CASSKSRGSDTQYF. CDR3 nucleotides: TGTGCCAGCAGTAAATCTAGGGGGTCAGATACGCAGTATTTT.

The gene calls are TRBV12-3 or TRBV12-4 and TRBJ2-1; D possibly corresponds to TRBD2 (6 bases). CDR3 size: 17 residues. V lost 0 bases to trimming and J lost 7 bases, with 19 bases between them. The DNA of the CDR3 is TGTGCCAGCAGTTTAGCGCTTAGCGGCCTACTAAGTAATGAGCAGTTCTTC. Encoded protein: CASSLALSGLLSNEQFF.

Here the CDR3 reads CASGPDRGGYSPLHF. As DNA, the CDR3 is TGTGCCAGCGGCCCCGACAGGGGAGGATATTCACCCCTCCACTTT. V and J are TRBV27 and TRBJ1-6, with 8 bases lining up with TRBD1. The CDR3 spans 15 residues. J gave up 8 bases and V 8 bases, and 11 bases lay outside the gene matches. Germline V gene data show CDR1 as MNHEY and CDR2 as SMNVEV (reference sequence).

CDR3 coding DNA: TGTGCCAGCAGGCCTACAGGACCTGGAAACACCATATATTTT. It is translated as CASRPTGPGNTIYF. The rearrangement links TRBV12-3 or TRBV12-4 to TRBJ1-3, with D possibly TRBD1 on 5 matching bases. Trimming pared 6 bases from V and 2 bases from J, leaving 11 bases between. This CDR3 region has 14 residues.

This clonotype has a handful of counts. The V call is TRBV7-8, the J call TRBJ1-4, with D perhaps matching TRBD1 (6 bases). The CDR3 has 15 amino acids. The germline V gene encodes CDR1 SGHVS and CDR2 FQNEAQ. V was cut by 5 bases and J by 7 bases, with 17 bases left in between. DNA for the CDR3: TGTGCCAGCAGCCCGAGGGGGGGGAGAGGTGAAAAACTGTTTTTT. Translating gives CASSPRGGRGEKLFF.

This clonotype was detected a few times. This chain joins TRBV2 and TRBJ1-2; D not resolved. This CDR3 contains 11 residues. Germline assignment: CDR1 SNHLY and CDR2 FYNNEI. The V end was cut by 5 bases, the J end by 13 bases, with 14 bases between. CDR3: CASSLAVPGTF. The DNA for the CDR3 is TGTGCCAGCAGTCTGGCAGTGCCGGGCACCTTC.

This clonotype was seen a single time. A junction boundary mismatches the germline segment, possibly from a read error. CDR3 sequence: CANSLVGANVLTF. CDR3 in DNA: TGTGCCAACAGTTTAGTCGGGGCCAACGTCCTGACTTTC. The rearrangement uses TRBV27 and TRBJ2-6; D remains unclear. CDR1 is MNHEY and CDR2 is SMNVEV in the germline V gene (reference sequence). CDR3 size: 13 residues.

The rearrangement uses TRBV13 and TRBJ2-5; tentatively, D is TRBD2 (5 bases). Trimming took off 2 bases at V and 6 bases at J, with 13 bases between the two ends. The V gene's germline CDR1 is PRHDT and CDR2 FYEKMQ (reference sequence). The CDR3 has 14 amino acids. This CDR3 is CASSLRAPGKTQYF. CDR3 nucleotide sequence: TGTGCCAGCAGCTTAAGGGCCCCGGGAAAGACCCAGTACTTC.

This chain links TRBV20-1 with TRBJ2-5; 7 bases are shared with TRBD2. Germline loops: CDR1 DFQATT, CDR2 SNEGSKA (reference sequence). J lost 2 bases, V lost 0 bases, and 12 bases had no gene match. The CDR3 has 17 amino acids. The CDR3 DNA is TGCAGTGCTAGAGATCTTGCGGGAGAGACTTGGCAAGAGACCCAGTACTTC. It translates to CSARDLAGETWQETQYF.

Of note for this clonotype: Possible read error: a much larger clone is one base away. The V call is TRBV7-2, the J call TRBJ2-6, with 10 positions matching TRBD2. The CDR3 loop spans 17 amino acids. CDR1 is SGHTA, CDR2 FQGNSA, per germline. The CDR3 DNA follows: TGTGCCAGCAGCCCATCTAGCGGGAGTACTGGGGCCAACGTCCCGACTTTC. Its protein is CASSPSSGSTGANVPTF.

The chain links TRBV2 to TRBJ2-3, with a tentative D call TRBD1 (5 bases). Germline V gene sequence: CDR1 SNHLY, CDR2 FYNNEI. The CDR3 is 13 residues long. Trimming stripped 6 bases from V and 5 bases from J, with 12 bases between. DNA of the CDR3: TGTGCCAGCAGCACAGGCGCGGTAGATACGCAGTATTTT. Protein sequence: CASSTGAVDTQYF.

This chain connects TRBV10-3 to TRBJ1-1; no definite D call. Between the trimmed V and J ends, which lost 0 bases and 3 bases, there was a span of 14 bases. This CDR3 spans 16 amino acids. CDR1 and CDR2 (germline): ENHRY, SYGVKD. CDR3 coding DNA: TGTGCCATCAGTGAGTCGACTCCCGGCGACTACACTGAAGCTTTCTTT. This encodes CAISESTPGDYTEAFF.

This clonotype was seen many times. The chain couples TRBV12-3 or TRBV12-4 to TRBJ2-5; 7 bases are shared with TRBD1. The CDR3 is made up of 13 amino acids. The ends lost 3 bases at V and 5 bases at J; junction bases unmatched: 3. The CDR3 protein is CASSLRGRETQYF. The CDR3 nucleotides are TGTGCCAGCAGTTTGAGGGGGCGGGAGACCCAGTACTTC.

The genes are TRBV4-2 and TRBJ2-5; TRBD2 matches 11 bases. Per the germline V gene, CDR1 is LGHNA and CDR2 is YNFKEQ. There are 17 residues in the CDR3. V shed 2 bases and J 2 bases; nucleotides not matched to a gene: 7. The CDR3 DNA sequence: TGTGCCAGCAGCCAAATAGTAGCGGGAGGGCGGCAAGAGACCCAGTACTTC. Translating gives CASSQIVAGGRQETQYF.

For this clonotype: One junction end disagrees with the germline gene, perhaps due to a read error. The chain employs TRBV7-3 and TRBJ2-1; 11 bases are shared with TRBD2. Germline assignment: CDR1 SGHTA and CDR2 FQGTGA. The CDR3 loop spans 16 amino acids. The CDR3, as DNA: TGTGCCAGCACCTTAGCGGGAGGGCGGTCCTACAATGAGCAGTTCTTC. Amino acid sequence: CASTLAGGRSYNEQFF.

This clonotype was counted many times. The chain links TRBV29-1 to TRBJ2-5, with 9 positions matching TRBD2. There are 16 residues in the CDR3. CDR1 is SQVTM, CDR2 ANQGSEA, per germline. V shed 0 bases, J shed 6 bases, and the junction held 11 bases outside the gene matches. The CDR3, as DNA: TGCAGCGTTGAAGATCCGGGCGGGAGGGCCATTAAGACCCAGTACTTC. Its translation: CSVEDPGGRAIKTQYF.

The chain has TRBV30 and TRBJ2-3; 7 nucleotides agree with TRBD2. The ends lost 2 bases at V and 3 bases at J; junction bases unmatched: 14. CDR3 length: 17 residues. In germline, CDR1 is GTSNPN, CDR2 SVGIG (reference sequence). The CDR3 loop is CAWSSFWGEGRTDTQYF. The CDR3 coding sequence is TGTGCCTGGAGTTCTTTCTGGGGGGAGGGAAGAACAGATACGCAGTATTTT.

This clonotype was recorded a few times. This rearrangement joins TRBV6-5 to TRBJ2-7, with D perhaps matching TRBD2 (5 bases). Trimming took off 2 bases at V and 4 bases at J, with 15 bases between the two ends. From germline, CDR1 is MNHEY and CDR2 SVGAGI. This CDR3 is built from 15 residues. The DNA of the CDR3 is TGTGCCAGCAGTTACAGGTGGTCGGGAACTTACGAGCAGTACTTC. Amino acid sequence: CASSYRWSGTYEQYF.

The chain has TRBV4-1 and TRBJ1-5; possible D gene TRBD1, 6 bases. CDR1 is MGHRA, CDR2 YSYEKL, per germline. Trimming removed 0 bases at V and 5 bases at J, with 14 bases between. This CDR3 is 16 amino acids long. CDR3 amino acids: CASSQDVNRVDQPQHF. CDR3 sequence (DNA): TGCGCCAGCAGCCAAGACGTGAACAGGGTCGATCAGCCCCAGCATTTT.

The chain is built from TRBV4-1 and TRBJ2-7; maybe TRBD2 (6 bases). This CDR3 region has 16 residues. From germline, CDR1 is MGHRA and CDR2 YSYEKL. The V end was cut by 1 base, the J end by 2 bases, with 15 bases between. CDR3 amino acids: CASSQVLAPIPYEQYF. The DNA for the CDR3 is TGCGCCAGCAGCCAAGTGCTAGCGCCGATCCCCTACGAGCAGTACTTC.

A few counts support this clonotype. V is TRBV7-2 and J is TRBJ2-1, with D tentatively TRBD2 (5 bases). The CDR3 sequence is 14 residues long. Trimming shortened V by 1 base and J by 6 bases, and 10 bases separated the two germline ends. Per the germline V gene, CDR1 is SGHTA and CDR2 is FQGNSA. The CDR3 loop reads CASSLESGINEQFF. CDR3 sequence (DNA): TGTGCCAGCAGCTTAGAGTCCGGGATCAATGAGCAGTTCTTC.

The rearrangement uses TRBV7-3 and TRBJ2-5, with D perhaps TRBD2 (5 bases). This CDR3 has 15 residues. V was clipped by 1 base and J by 1 base, with 10 bases between them. CDR1 SGHTA and CDR2 FQGTGA come from the germline V gene. CDR3 in DNA: TGTGCCAGCAGCTTAAACGGGGTTGTCCAAGAGACCCAGTACTTC. Its protein is CASSLNGVVQETQYF.

V gene TRBV4-1 combines with J gene TRBJ1-5; 7 bases are shared with TRBD1. Germline CDR1 reads MGHRA; CDR2 reads YSYEKL. The trim removed 3 bases at V and 4 bases at J, leaving 9 bases unmatched. There are 16 residues in the CDR3. CDR3 amino acids: CASSQPKQGNNQPQHF. For the CDR3, the DNA is TGCGCCAGCAGCCAGCCTAAACAGGGGAATAATCAGCCCCAGCATTTT.

The J gene is TRBJ1-2, the V gene TRBV7-9; D might be TRBD1 (5 bases). This CDR3 is built from 12 residues. Germline V CDR1 and CDR2: SEHNR, FQNEAQ (reference sequence). V lost 4 bases and J lost 4, with 7 bases in between. The CDR3 DNA sequence: TGTGCCAGCAGCTGGGACCTCTATGGCTACACCTTC. The encoded protein is CASSWDLYGYTF.

The chain combines TRBV11-1 with TRBJ2-7; the match to TRBD1 covers 8 bases. From germline, CDR1 is SGHAT and CDR2 FQDESV (reference sequence). V trimming: 4 bases; J trimming: 2 bases; junction bases outside the gene matches: 7. This CDR3 contains 15 residues. The CDR3 spells CASSSSTGEAYEQYF. DNA for the CDR3: TGTGCCAGCAGCTCCTCGACAGGGGAGGCCTACGAGCAGTACTTC.

This chain uses TRBV6-6 with TRBJ2-3, with 7 bases aligning to TRBD2. The CDR3 loop spans 13 amino acids. Germline V lookup: CDR1 MNHNY, CDR2 SVGAGI (reference sequence). Germline trimming cut 11 bases from V and 2 bases from J; bases unmatched to any gene: 7. For the CDR3, the DNA is TGTGCCGGGACGGGGGGATACACAGATACGCAGTATTTT. Its translation is CAGTGGYTDTQYF.